Listed here are 10 T cell receptor beta chains from one sample, sequenced in a study of T cell responses to AZD1222 COVID-19 vaccine. Sequencing used immunoSEQ multiplex PCR; TCRdb keeps in-frame clones, though not all of them. The sample contains approximately 150,000 clones, 92% of which appear only once. Source: peripheral blood, taken 28 days after the second AZD1222 dose. These receptors all come from an adult who received the AZD1222 COVID-19 vaccine.

This chain joins TRBV27 and TRBJ2-1; the match to TRBD2 covers 12 bases. Germline lookup yields CDR1 MNHEY and CDR2 SMNVEV (reference sequence). The CDR3 contains 16 residues. With V trimmed by 1 base and J by 5 bases, 3 bases remained unmatched. The CDR3 region is CASSLYRTSGNNEQFF. In DNA, the CDR3 is TGTGCCAGCAGTTTATATAGGACTAGCGGGAACAATGAGCAGTTCTTC.

The chain links TRBV7-8 to TRBJ2-1, with no clear D. This CDR3 spans 15 amino acids. V lost 5 bases and J 3 bases, leaving 14 bases between the germline ends. Per the germline V gene, CDR1 is SGHVS and CDR2 is FQNEAQ. The CDR3 region has the DNA TGTGCCAGCAGCATCACGGGTCCATACTACAATGAGCAGTTCTTC. Translated, it gives CASSITGPYYNEQFF.

The chain employs TRBV2 and TRBJ1-5; D is unclear. V was cut by 3 bases and J by 0 bases, with 0 bases left in between. Germline CDR1 and CDR2: SNHLY and FYNNEI. CDR3 size: 12 residues. The CDR3 sequence: CASSDSNQPQHF. DNA for the CDR3: TGTGCCAGCAGTGATAGCAATCAGCCCCAGCATTTT. Looking up the rest from reference TRBV2 and TRBJ1-5 gives the full variable domain: EPEVTQTPSHQVTQMGQEVILRCVPISNHLYFYWYRQILGQKVEFLVSFYNNEISEKSEIFDDQFSVERPDGSNFTLKIRSTKLEDSAMYFCASSDSNQPQHFGDGTRLSIL.

This chain joins TRBV6-5 and TRBJ1-3; no firm D call. The CDR3 sequence is 14 residues long. Trimming pared 8 bases from V and 2 bases from J, leaving 13 bases between. Germline assignment: CDR1 MNHEY and CDR2 SVGAGI. The CDR3 nucleotides read TGTGCCAGCCGGAGATCGGCGCCTGGAAACACCATATATTTT. Protein: CASRRSAPGNTIYF.

This clone was counted only a few times. The rearrangement uses TRBV30 and TRBJ2-2; 8 bases match TRBD1. Per germline, CDR1 GTSNPN and CDR2 SVGIG (reference sequence). The CDR3 has 15 amino acids. Losses at the gene ends were 0 bases for V and 9 bases for J; bases not matched to a gene: 9. CDR3 sequence (DNA): TGTGCCTGGAGTGTGTTCAGGGGGCAAAGGAGGGAGCTGTTTTTT. Its protein is CAWSVFRGQRRELFF. The full variable domain, rest sourced from reference TRBV30 and TRBJ2-2, is SQTIHQWPATLVQPVGSPLSLECTVEGTSNPNLYWYRQAAGRGLQLLFYSVGIGQISSEVPQNLSASRPQDRQFILSSKKLLLSDSGFYLCAWSVFRGQRRELFFGEGSRLTVL.

Only one count was recorded for this clone. The rearrangement links TRBV10-3 to TRBJ1-6, with D perhaps TRBD1 (5 bases). CDR1 is ENHRY, CDR2 SYGVKD, per germline. The CDR3 is made up of 17 amino acids. V shed 0 bases and J shed 0 bases, with 9 bases lying between them. CDR3 DNA: TGTGCCATCAGTGAGTCGGGGGAGAGCTCCTATAATTCACCCCTCCACTTT. It codes for CAISESGESSYNSPLHF.

This chain connects TRBV3-1 (or the pseudogene TRBV3-2) to TRBJ1-3, with D unresolved. Per the germline V gene, CDR1 is LGHDT and CDR2 is YNNKEL (reference sequence). The CDR3 sequence is 16 residues long. The ends were cut back, 0 bases at V and 4 bases at J, with 13 bases in the middle. CDR3 bases: TGTGCCAGCAGCCAAGAGGGCCCTCAAATCGGAAACACCATATATTTT. As protein: CASSQEGPQIGNTIYF.

The chain recombines TRBV10-3 with TRBJ1-5; D ambiguous. The CDR3 is 13 amino acids. Trimming removed 0 bases at V and 6 bases at J, with 6 bases between. Germline V gene lookup returns CDR1 ENHRY and CDR2 SYGVKD. CDR3 DNA sequence: TGTGCCATCAGTGAGTCGGCGTCTCAGCCCCAGCATTTT. Translation: CAISESASQPQHF.

The rearrangement joins TRBV7-9 to TRBJ2-5; D could derive from TRBD1 or TRBD2 (6 bases each). The CDR3 consists of 15 residues. The V gene's germline CDR1 is SEHNR and CDR2 FQNEAQ (reference sequence). V lost 2 bases and J lost 1, with 11 bases in between. The CDR3 sequence is CASSLNGGPQETQYF. CDR3 nucleotides: TGTGCCAGCAGCTTAAATGGGGGGCCCCAAGAGACCCAGTACTTC.

This chain uses TRBV7-9 with TRBJ1-1, with D unresolved. This CDR3 comprises 16 residues. In germline, CDR1 is SEHNR, CDR2 FQNEAQ (reference sequence). V gave up 5 bases and J gave up 4 bases, with 20 bases separating them. CDR3 amino acids: CASSRPAGVFFTEAFF. The CDR3 DNA reads TGTGCCAGCAGCCGTCCCGCTGGTGTATTTTTCACTGAAGCTTTCTTT.